Listed below are T cell receptor beta chains from one sample, sequenced in a study of shared clonotypes between healthy human individuals. Measured with immunoSEQ multiplex PCR; TCRdb has only the in-frame clones, and not every one. The sample holds roughly 2.1 million clones, around 93% seen once. Sequencing was performed on naive CD8+ T cells from PBMCs. The receptors originated from a man aged 18 to 35 in good health. Some clones in this sample may be carry-over from other donors' samples. The CDR3 runs from the conserved cysteine through the conserved F or W. Fields, in order: V gene, J gene, D gene, CDR3 length, clone size, CDR3 protein, CDR3 DNA. The D gene is left open where the match is weak. Where a row states a size, it is once, few, many or the class of an expanded clone; other rows omit it.

V: TRBV28
J: TRBJ2-7
D: -
length: 14
size: -
CDR3: CASSSLDGYYEQYF
DNA: TGTGCCAGCAGTTCCCTGGACGGTTACTACGAGCAGTACTTC

V: TRBV4-1
J: TRBJ1-1
D: -
length: 14
size: -
CDR3: CASSQGQGDTEAFF
DNA: TGCGCCAGCAGCCAAGGCCAGGGTGACACTGAAGCTTTCTTT

V: TRBV4-1
J: TRBJ2-7
D: -
length: 14
size: once
CDR3: CASSPHPEQGEQYF
DNA: TGCGCCAGCAGCCCACACCCCGAACAGGGCGAGCAGTACTTC

V: TRBV27
J: TRBJ2-1
D: -
length: 15
size: -
CDR3: CASSLERGSYNEQFF
DNA: TGTGCCAGCAGTTTAGAAAGGGGGTCCTACAATGAGCAGTTCTTC

V: TRBV5-5
J: TRBJ1-1
D: -
length: 13
size: -
CDR3: CASSLSTGTEAFF
DNA: TGTGCCAGCAGCTTGAGTACAGGCACTGAAGCTTTCTTT

V: TRBV4-1
J: TRBJ1-5
D: -
length: 16
size: once
CDR3: CASSQSKTLSNQPQHF
DNA: TGCGCCAGCAGCCAGAGCAAGACACTTAGCAATCAGCCCCAGCATTTT

V: TRBV7-9
J: TRBJ2-1
D: -
length: 13
size: -
CDR3: CASSFFGYNEQFF
DNA: TGTGCCAGCAGCTTCTTCGGCTACAATGAGCAGTTCTTC

V: TRBV28
J: TRBJ1-2
D: -
length: 18
size: -
CDR3: CASSSGMRGSIFRYGYTF
DNA: TGTGCCAGCAGTTCCGGGATGCGGGGTTCTATATTTCGGTATGGCTACACCTTC

V: TRBV9
J: TRBJ2-5
D: -
length: 16
size: -
CDR3: CASTVGGFRPQETQYF
DNA: TGTGCCAGCACCGTAGGAGGGTTTCGACCCCAAGAGACCCAGTACTTC

V: TRBV5-1
J: TRBJ2-3
D: TRBD1
length: 17
size: -
CDR3: CASSFLGGNARVDTQYF
DNA: TGCGCCAGCAGCTTTTTAGGGGGCAACGCGAGGGTTGATACGCAGTATTTT

V: TRBV19
J: TRBJ2-7
D: -
length: 14
size: -
CDR3: CASSMGNGAYEQYF
DNA: TGTGCCAGTAGTATGGGGAACGGGGCCTACGAGCAGTACTTC

V: TRBV19
J: TRBJ2-1
D: -
length: 12
size: -
CDR3: CASSIVGNEQFF
DNA: TGTGCCAGTAGTATAGTAGGGAATGAGCAGTTCTTC

V: TRBV2
J: TRBJ1-1
D: -
length: 13
size: -
CDR3: CASSVSGYTEAFF
DNA: TGTGCCAGCAGTGTATCGGGGTACACTGAAGCTTTCTTT

V: TRBV5-1
J: TRBJ1-2
D: -
length: 13
size: -
CDR3: CASSLQSNYGYTF
DNA: TGCGCCAGCAGCCTACAGTCTAACTATGGCTACACCTTC

V: TRBV14
J: TRBJ2-2
D: TRBD2
length: 19
size: -
CDR3: CASSQSGLAGTHNTGELFF
DNA: TGTGCCAGCAGCCAGTCGGGACTAGCGGGGACTCACAACACCGGGGAGCTGTTTTTT

V: TRBV9
J: TRBJ1-1
D: -
length: 15
size: -
CDR3: CASSVARGAEGEAFF
DNA: TGTGCCAGCAGCGTAGCTCGGGGGGCGGAGGGTGAAGCTTTCTTT

V: TRBV2
J: TRBJ2-1
D: TRBD1
length: 15
size: -
CDR3: CASSPGQGRDNEQFF
DNA: TGTGCCAGCAGTCCCGGACAGGGGAGGGACAATGAGCAGTTCTTC

V: TRBV19
J: TRBJ1-5
D: -
length: 13
size: once
CDR3: CASIQGGNQPQHF
DNA: TGTGCCAGCATACAGGGTGGCAATCAGCCCCAGCATTTT

V: TRBV28
J: TRBJ2-7
D: -
length: 12
size: -
CDR3: CASRSQGYEQYF
DNA: TGTGCCAGCAGGTCACAGGGATACGAGCAGTACTTC

V: TRBV27
J: TRBJ1-2
D: -
length: 14
size: -
CDR3: CASSFGGYHYGYTF
DNA: TGTGCCAGCAGTTTCGGTGGATATCACTATGGCTACACCTTC

V: TRBV4-2
J: TRBJ2-7
D: -
length: 14
size: -
CDR3: CASSQDLTTYEQYF
DNA: TGTGCCAGCAGCCAAGACTTGACAACCTACGAGCAGTACTTC

V: TRBV5-1
J: TRBJ2-7
D: -
length: 13
size: -
CDR3: CASSLTGYYEQYF
DNA: TGCGCCAGCAGCTTGACAGGCTACTACGAGCAGTACTTC

V: TRBV5-1
J: TRBJ2-1
D: TRBD1
length: 19
size: -
CDR3: CASSFPSGQGFRSYNEQFF
DNA: TGCGCCAGCAGCTTTCCCTCGGGACAGGGCTTTCGGTCCTACAATGAGCAGTTCTTC

V: TRBV9
J: TRBJ2-5
D: TRBD1
length: 16
size: -
CDR3: CASSPFGTGGAETQYF
DNA: TGTGCCAGCAGCCCCTTTGGGACAGGGGGAGCAGAGACCCAGTACTTC

V: TRBV5-4
J: TRBJ2-7
D: -
length: 13
size: -
CDR3: CASSSRLSYEQYF
DNA: TGTGCCAGCAGCTCTCGGCTCTCCTACGAGCAGTACTTC

V: TRBV27
J: TRBJ2-3
D: -
length: 14
size: -
CDR3: CASSLSRSTDTQYF
DNA: TGTGCCAGCAGTTTATCCAGAAGCACAGATACGCAGTATTTT

V: TRBV11-2
J: TRBJ2-3
D: -
length: 12
size: -
CDR3: CASSPVVDTQYF
DNA: TGTGCCAGCAGCCCCGTTGTAGATACGCAGTATTTT

V: TRBV5-1
J: TRBJ2-7
D: -
length: 14
size: once
CDR3: CASSLSGLKYEQYF
DNA: TGCGCCAGCAGCTTGTCCGGACTTAAATACGAGCAGTACTTC

V: TRBV9
J: TRBJ2-1
D: -
length: 14
size: -
CDR3: CASSVATGANEQFF
DNA: TGTGCCAGCAGCGTAGCTACGGGGGCGAATGAGCAGTTCTTC

V: TRBV27
J: TRBJ1-1
D: -
length: 14
size: -
CDR3: CASTKRPGNTEAFF
DNA: TGTGCCAGCACCAAAAGGCCGGGGAACACTGAAGCTTTCTTT

V: TRBV7-9
J: TRBJ1-1
D: -
length: 16
size: -
CDR3: CASSPRRAGSRTEAFF
DNA: TGTGCCAGCAGCCCCCGTCGGGCAGGTAGTCGAACTGAAGCTTTCTTT

V: TRBV7-9
J: TRBJ2-3
D: -
length: 14
size: -
CDR3: CASSSEPWGDTQYF
DNA: TGTGCCAGCAGCTCGGAGCCGTGGGGGGATACGCAGTATTTT

V: TRBV7-8
J: TRBJ2-7
D: -
length: 12
size: -
CDR3: CASSYRTYEQYF
DNA: TGTGCCAGCAGCTACCGGACTTACGAGCAGTACTTC

V: TRBV25-1
J: TRBJ2-7
D: TRBD1
length: 16
size: -
CDR3: CASSEYETGYFYEQYF
DNA: TGTGCCAGCAGTGAATACGAGACAGGGTACTTCTACGAGCAGTACTTC

V: TRBV28
J: TRBJ1-5
D: -
length: 16
size: once
CDR3: CASSLYREYSNQPQHF
DNA: TGTGCCAGCAGTCTATACCGGGAATATAGCAATCAGCCCCAGCATTTT

V: TRBV28
J: TRBJ2-5
D: TRBD2
length: 14
size: once
CDR3: CASSLLGLAGESYF
DNA: TGTGCCAGCAGTTTACTGGGACTAGCGGGAGAGTCGTACTTC

V: TRBV9
J: TRBJ2-1
D: -
length: 11
size: once
CDR3: CASSSRAEQFF
DNA: TGTGCCAGCAGCTCTCGGGCTGAGCAGTTCTTC

V: TRBV29-1
J: TRBJ2-7
D: TRBD1
length: 12
size: -
CDR3: CSARRQGYEQYF
DNA: TGCAGCGCCCGACGACAGGGATACGAGCAGTACTTC

V: TRBV6-6
J: TRBJ1-1
D: -
length: 13
size: -
CDR3: CASSYSGVGEAFF
DNA: TGTGCCAGCAGTTACTCGGGCGTGGGGGAAGCTTTCTTT

V: TRBV6-1
J: TRBJ1-3
D: -
length: 15
size: -
CDR3: CASSGDRLSGNTIYF
DNA: TGTGCCAGCAGTGGGGACCGGCTCTCTGGAAACACCATATATTTT

V: TRBV5-5
J: TRBJ2-1
D: TRBD2
length: 16
size: -
CDR3: CASSLAGPRSYNEQFF
DNA: TGTGCCAGCAGCTTAGCGGGGCCCCGCTCCTACAATGAGCAGTTCTTC

V: TRBV7-3
J: TRBJ2-6
D: -
length: 16
size: -
CDR3: CASSFAGRSGANVLTF
DNA: TGTGCCAGCAGCTTTGCAGGCCGCTCTGGGGCCAACGTCCTGACTTTC

V: TRBV27
J: TRBJ1-1
D: -
length: 14
size: -
CDR3: CASSFTGSYTEAFF
DNA: TGTGCCAGCAGTTTTACAGGGTCCTACACTGAAGCTTTCTTT

V: TRBV29-1
J: TRBJ2-7
D: -
length: 12
size: -
CDR3: CSVSDPSEEQYF
DNA: TGCAGCGTTTCCGACCCGTCCGAGGAGCAGTACTTC

V: TRBV5-1
J: TRBJ1-2
D: -
length: 14
size: -
CDR3: CASSLGRGDYGYTF
DNA: TGCGCCAGCAGCTTAGGACGGGGCGATTATGGCTACACCTTC

V: TRBV4-1
J: TRBJ2-7
D: TRBD2
length: 15
size: -
CDR3: CASSQGTSGRYEQYF
DNA: TGCGCCAGCAGCCAAGGGACTAGCGGGAGGTACGAGCAGTACTTC

V: TRBV28
J: TRBJ2-6
D: -
length: 14
size: -
CDR3: CASRKARGANVLTF
DNA: TGTGCCAGCAGGAAGGCCAGGGGGGCCAACGTCCTGACTTTC

V: TRBV27
J: TRBJ1-4
D: TRBD1
length: 16
size: -
CDR3: CASSPPFRQGDEKLFF
DNA: TGTGCCAGCAGTCCTCCATTTCGACAGGGTGATGAAAAACTGTTTTTT

V: TRBV4-3
J: TRBJ1-4
D: -
length: 14
size: -
CDR3: CASSQRGRDEKLFF
DNA: TGCGCCAGCAGCCAACGAGGTCGCGACGAAAAACTGTTTTTT

V: TRBV4-3
J: TRBJ1-1
D: TRBD1
length: 15
size: -
CDR3: CASSRSGGTATEAFF
DNA: TGCGCCAGCAGCCGCAGTGGGGGGACAGCCACTGAAGCTTTCTTT

V: TRBV21-1
J: TRBJ1-1
D: -
length: 15
size: -
CDR3: CASSKARWANTEAFF
DNA: TGTGCCAGCAGCAAAGCGCGTTGGGCAAACACTGAAGCTTTCTTT

V: TRBV7-9
J: TRBJ2-7
D: -
length: 14
size: -
CDR3: CASNLGGHYYEQYF
DNA: TGTGCCAGCAACTTAGGGGGACACTACTACGAGCAGTACTTC